This entry is about one T cell receptor beta chain. Its antigen is still unknown. This record belongs to a study of radiotherapy plus CTLA-4 blockade in lung cancer. The CDR3 runs 16 residues. The ends lost 7 bases at V and 1 base at J; junction bases unmatched: 13. Germline lookup yields CDR1 SGHNT and CDR2 YYREEE (reference sequence). Findings and limits, study-wide: Following radiotherapy plus ipilimumab, tumor-derived TCR clones expanded in the blood.

The assay was immunoSEQ multiplex PCR, and TCRdb's table has in-frame clones only and misses some. In the table there are about 54,000 clones, approximately 79% of which are singletons. The input for sequencing was peripheral blood, taken from a patient treated with radiotherapy plus ipilimumab. The chain is built from TRBV5-4 and TRBJ1-2, with TRBD1 matching over 7 bases. The TCR was taken from a human donor with non-small cell lung cancer who had a partial response to radiotherapy plus ipilimumab. The CDR3 DNA reads as TGTGCCAGCGGAACAGGGGACCGAGCTTATAACTATGGCTACACCTTC. Its protein product is CASGTGDRAYNYGYTF.